The 32 T cell receptor beta chains reported below all come from one sample, sequenced in a study of blood T cell repertoires in COVID-19. Here immunoSEQ multiplex PCR was the method, and the copy in TCRdb shows in-frame clones only, minus some. The sample has about 170,000 clones; roughly 83% are singletons. Sequencing was performed on peripheral blood. The source of these receptors is a man aged 18 to 29 with active or convalescent COVID-19.

This clone showed up just a few times. This chain uses TRBV5-8 with TRBJ1-4; D gene ambiguous. The germline V gene has CDR1 SGHTS and CDR2 YDEGEE. Trimming cost V 2 bases and J 5 bases, with 13 bases left between them. The CDR3 runs to 15 residues. CDR3 amino acids: CASSFSGIWNEKLFF. The CDR3, as DNA: TGTGCCAGCAGCTTTTCGGGAATATGGAATGAAAAACTGTTTTTT. Full variable domain (rest looked up from reference TRBV5-8 and TRBJ1-4): EAGVTQSPTHLIKTRGQQATLRCSPISGHTSVYWYQQALGLGLQFLLWYDEGEERNRGNFPPRFSGRQFPNYSSELNVNALELEDSALYLCASSFSGIWNEKLFFGSGTQLSVL.

This rearrangement joins TRBV23-1 to TRBJ2-7; perhaps TRBD1 as D (5 bases). TRBV23-1 carries the ORF label, with uncertain function. V was shortened by 2 bases and J by 3 bases, with 17 bases between the two germline ends. There are 16 residues in the CDR3. DNA of the CDR3: TGCGCCAGCAGTCAACCGATCTTACAGGTGGGCTACGAGCAGTACTTC. Protein sequence: CASSQPILQVGYEQYF.

The V call is TRBV19, the J call TRBJ1-4; no clear D gene. The CDR3 has 15 amino acids. The germline V and J ends were trimmed by 1 base and 0 bases, with 6 bases remaining between them. Germline V gene data show CDR1 as LNHDA and CDR2 as SQIVND (reference sequence). The CDR3 spells CASSIAGATNEKLFF. CDR3 bases: TGTGCCAGTAGTATAGCCGGGGCAACTAATGAAAAACTGTTTTTT.

This clone has just a few counts. This chain joins TRBV6-6 and TRBJ1-4, with TRBD1 identical over 9 bases. Per the germline V gene, CDR1 is MNHNY and CDR2 is SVGAGI (reference sequence). The CDR3 has 17 residues. Germline trimming cut 6 bases from V and 0 bases from J; bases unmatched to any gene: 8. CDR3 loop: CASRRTDRGATNEKLFF. CDR3 DNA sequence: TGTGCCAGCAGGCGAACCGACAGGGGGGCAACTAATGAAAAACTGTTTTTT.

The rearrangement uses TRBV7-3 and TRBJ2-3; 7 nucleotides agree with TRBD1. This CDR3 is built from 15 residues. V lost 5 bases, J lost 3 bases, and 8 bases stayed unmatched. Germline loops: CDR1 SGHTA, CDR2 FQGTGA. CDR3 amino acids: CASSPIGTVTDTQYF. CDR3 nucleotide sequence: TGTGCCAGCAGCCCTATTGGGACAGTTACAGATACGCAGTATTTT. Together with reference TRBV7-3 and TRBJ2-3, the CDR3 gives the full variable domain: GAGVSQTPSNKVTEKGKYVELRCDPISGHTALYWYRQSLGQGPEFLIYFQGTGAADDSGLPNDRFFAVRPEGSVSTLKIQRTERGDSAVYLCASSPIGTVTDTQYFGPGTRLTVL.

The V gene is TRBV28, the J gene TRBJ1-2, with a weak D call TRBD1 (6 bases). Germline CDR1 reads MDHEN; CDR2 reads SYDVKM. V dropped 2 bases and J dropped 5 bases, with 12 bases sitting between them. This CDR3 is 14 amino acids long. The CDR3 loop reads CASSLEAGVYGYTF. CDR3 nucleotides: TGTGCCAGCAGTTTAGAGGCAGGGGTTTATGGCTACACCTTC.

This clone has only one observation. The CDR3 nucleotides are TGTGCCAGTACAGCTAGCGGGGCCACCTTTCAGTACTTC. Amino acid sequence: CASTASGATFQYF. The chain employs TRBV19 and TRBJ2-4, with TRBD2 matching over 9 bases. The trim removed 7 bases at V and 11 bases at J, leaving 9 bases unmatched. The CDR3 extends over 13 amino acids. Germline V CDR1 and CDR2: LNHDA, SQIVND (reference sequence). Drawing the rest from reference TRBV19 and TRBJ2-4, the complete variable domain is DGGITQSPKYLFRKEGQNVTLSCEQNLNHDAMYWYRQDPGQGLRLIYYSQIVNDFQKGDIAEGYSVSREKKESFPLTVTSAQKNPTAFYLCASTASGATFQYFGAGTRLSVL.

This sequence joins TRBV19 and TRBJ2-7; 7 bases map to TRBD1. Germline values: CDR1 LNHDA, CDR2 SQIVND (reference sequence). V dropped 5 bases and J dropped 0; count of bases not matched to a gene: 7. CDR3 length: 15 residues. CDR3 in DNA: TGTGCCAGTAGTCCTCGGACAGGCCCCTCCTACGAGCAGTACTTC. This encodes CASSPRTGPSYEQYF.

The chain joins TRBV5-6 to TRBJ2-7, with 12 bases matching TRBD2. CDR1 SGHDT and CDR2 YYEEEE come from the germline V gene. The CDR3 has 14 residues. The J segment lost 2 bases and the V segment lost 5 bases, leaving 2 bases of the junction unmatched. The CDR3 loop reads CASSRTSGAYEQYF. In DNA form, the CDR3 reads TGTGCCAGCAGTCGGACTAGCGGGGCCTACGAGCAGTACTTC.

The chain employs TRBV2 and TRBJ1-2, with a tentative D call TRBD1 (6 bases). CDR1 and CDR2 (germline): SNHLY, FYNNEI. The CDR3 sequence is 14 residues long. Deletions cut 2 bases from V and 6 bases from J, with 13 bases between. CDR3 in amino acids: CASSEPGTLHGYTF. In nucleotides, the CDR3 is TGTGCCAGCAGTGAACCCGGGACACTCCATGGCTACACCTTC.

A few counts support this clone. The rearrangement joins TRBV29-1 to TRBJ1-5, with TRBD1 as a possible D gene (6 bases). V dropped 4 bases and J dropped 6 bases, with 13 bases sitting between them. The CDR3 loop spans 13 amino acids. Germline values: CDR1 SQVTM, CDR2 ANQGSEA. CDR3 residues: CSVGVQGTQPQHF. The CDR3 region has the DNA TGCAGCGTTGGGGTCCAGGGGACTCAGCCCCAGCATTTT.

V usage is TRBV11-2 and J usage is TRBJ1-2; tentative D call: TRBD1 (5 bases). This CDR3 has 13 residues. V was trimmed by 1 base and J by 6 bases, leaving 9 bases between them. Germline V lookup: CDR1 SGHAT, CDR2 FQNNGV. CDR3 coding DNA: TGTGCCAGCAGCTTAGGACAGCTCGATGGCTACACCTTC. Its protein is CASSLGQLDGYTF.

The chain links TRBV29-1 to TRBJ1-5; D gene unclear. Germline-derived CDR1 and CDR2 are SQVTM and ANQGSEA. Trimming stripped 5 bases from V and 11 bases from J, with 22 bases between. The CDR3 spans 14 residues. CDR3 DNA: TGCAGCGTTACCCCCGGGAACAATGGGAGGGCCCAGCATTTT. Translating gives CSVTPGNNGRAQHF.

The V and J genes are TRBV7-3 and TRBJ2-2; 8 bases map to TRBD1. The junction had 7 bases not matched to a gene; V was cut back by 3 bases and J by 7 bases. The germline gives CDR1 SGHTA, CDR2 FQGTGA. CDR3 length equals 15 residues. For the CDR3, the DNA is TGTGCCAGCAGCTTGGACAGGGTTCAGGGCGGGGAGCTGTTTTTT. Protein: CASSLDRVQGGELFF.

This clone has only a few counts. The chain links TRBV5-4 to TRBJ2-7; TRBD1 agrees at 10 bases. The CDR3 contains 15 residues. The J segment lost 2 bases and the V segment lost 2 bases, leaving 4 bases of the junction unmatched. Germline V gives CDR1 SGHNT, CDR2 YYREEE (reference sequence). CDR3: CASSFMGTGAYEQYF. In nucleotides, the CDR3 is TGTGCCAGCAGCTTTATGGGGACAGGGGCCTACGAGCAGTACTTC.

The sample holds one count of this clone. Written as DNA, the CDR3 is TGCGCCAGCAGCCCTCGGGAGCCCTCCTACAATGAGCAGTTCTTC. It specifies CASSPREPSYNEQFF. The chain couples TRBV5-1 to TRBJ2-1; tentatively, D is TRBD2 (6 bases). The CDR3 loop spans 15 amino acids. Deletions cut 4 bases from V and 0 bases from J, with 11 bases between. CDR1 and CDR2 (germline): SGHRS, YFSETQ.

This rearrangement joins TRBV7-2 to TRBJ1-5; no firm D call. V lost 2 bases and J 4 bases, leaving 6 bases between the germline ends. The CDR3 has 13 amino acids. Per germline, CDR1 SGHTA and CDR2 FQGNSA. The CDR3 coding sequence is TGTGCCAGCAGCTTAATCCCGAATCAGCCCCAGCATTTT. Translated, it gives CASSLIPNQPQHF.

The V call is TRBV7-9, the J call TRBJ1-2, with a possible D match to TRBD1 (5 bases). CDR3 length: 16 residues. V shed 1 base and J shed 5 bases, with 17 bases lying between them. CDR1 and CDR2 from the germline V gene are SEHNR and FQNEAQ (reference sequence). In DNA form, the CDR3 reads TGTGCCAGCAGCTTAGGGGGCAGCTCACCCTCTTATGGCTACACCTTC. It translates to CASSLGGSSPSYGYTF. Based on the CDR3 plus reference TRBV7-9 and TRBJ1-2, the full variable domain is DTGVSQNPRHKITKRGQNVTFRCDPISEHNRLYWYRQTLGQGPEFLTYFQNEAQLEKSRLLSDRFSAERPKGSFSTLEIQRTEQGDSAMYLCASSLGGSSPSYGYTFGSGTRLTVV.

The chain has TRBV7-9 and TRBJ2-1; 9 positions match TRBD2. Trimming removed 5 bases from V and 7 bases from J; junction bases left unmatched: 18. Germline CDR1 and CDR2: SEHNR and FQNEAQ (reference sequence). CDR3 length equals 18 residues. This chain's CDR3 is CASSPLDSSSGIGNEQFF. The CDR3 DNA reads TGTGCCAGCAGCCCCCTCGATAGCTCTAGCGGGATCGGTAATGAGCAGTTCTTC.

The chain recombines TRBV27 with TRBJ2-7; D might be TRBD2 (6 bases). This CDR3 is 16 amino acids long. Germline assignment: CDR1 MNHEY and CDR2 SMNVEV (reference sequence). Trimming shortened V by 5 bases and J by 0 bases, and 17 bases separated the two germline ends. This CDR3 is CASSIGYGGSSYEQYF. In DNA form, the CDR3 reads TGTGCCAGCAGTATAGGTTACGGGGGAAGCTCCTACGAGCAGTACTTC.

The chain combines TRBV28 with TRBJ1-6; D remains unclear. The germline V gene has CDR1 MDHEN and CDR2 SYDVKM. The CDR3 spans 15 residues. Trimming took 5 bases from V and 3 from J, leaving 11 bases between them. CDR3 region: CASSARGDYNSPLHF. DNA of the CDR3: TGTGCCAGCAGTGCCCGCGGGGACTATAATTCACCCCTCCACTTT.

This clone was detected only once. V usage is TRBV5-1 and J usage is TRBJ2-1; TRBD2 matches at 9 bases. Germline V lookup: CDR1 SGHRS, CDR2 YFSETQ. V shed 0 bases and J 4 bases; nucleotides not matched to a gene: 14. This CDR3 is built from 19 residues. CDR3 sequence: CASSLAKVSGTSSYNEQFF. The CDR3 DNA follows: TGCGCCAGCAGCTTGGCCAAAGTGTCAGGGACTAGCAGTTACAATGAGCAGTTCTTC.

The chain carries TRBV5-4 and TRBJ1-1, with D hard to call. Germline V CDR1 and CDR2: SGHNT, YYREEE (reference sequence). V shed 1 base and J shed 7 bases, with 11 bases lying between them. The CDR3 is made up of 13 amino acids. Here the CDR3 DNA reads TGTGCCAGCAGCTTGAGGTTCGGGGATGAAGCTTTCTTT. This translates into CASSLRFGDEAFF.

This chain uses TRBV11-2 with TRBJ1-4; tentatively, D is TRBD1 (5 bases). V shed 4 bases and J shed 0 bases, with 9 bases lying between them. Germline V gene sequence: CDR1 SGHAT, CDR2 FQNNGV. The CDR3 sequence is 15 residues long. The CDR3 DNA sequence: TGTGCCAGCAGCTCCCCGGGGGCAACTAATGAAAAACTGTTTTTT. Translated: CASSSPGATNEKLFF.

V gene TRBV20-1 combines with J gene TRBJ1-6; possible D gene TRBD1, 6 bases. Germline lookup yields CDR1 DFQATT and CDR2 SNEGSKA (reference sequence). Trimming removed 3 bases from V and 3 bases from J, with 15 bases in between. There are 16 residues in the CDR3. DNA of the CDR3: TGCAGTGCTAGTGTCGGGGGGGCTCACTATAATTCACCCCTCCACTTT. Residues: CSASVGGAHYNSPLHF.

This clone was observed a handful of times. The chain links TRBV4-2 to TRBJ2-6; no clear D. There are 16 residues in the CDR3. Looked up from germline, CDR1 is LGHNA and CDR2 is YNFKEQ. V was trimmed by 0 bases and J by 2 bases, leaving 8 bases between them. The CDR3 sequence: CASSQDSTAGANVLTF. The CDR3 nucleotides read TGTGCCAGCAGCCAAGATAGCACCGCTGGGGCCAACGTCCTGACTTTC.

The chain has TRBV5-1 and TRBJ2-5; the D gene is possibly TRBD1 (6 bases). Per germline, CDR1 SGHRS and CDR2 YFSETQ. The CDR3 loop spans 17 amino acids. Trimming removed 4 bases at V and 0 bases at J, with 19 bases between. The CDR3 region is CASSPTWGRVYQETQYF. DNA for the CDR3: TGCGCCAGCAGCCCGACTTGGGGGCGGGTGTACCAAGAGACCCAGTACTTC.

This clone was picked up one time. The chain couples TRBV7-8 to TRBJ1-1; D ambiguous. V shed 7 bases and J shed 4 bases, with 10 bases lying between them. The CDR3 covers 12 residues. Germline V gene sequence: CDR1 SGHVS, CDR2 FQNEAQ. The CDR3 spells CASKRVGTEAFF. CDR3 nucleotides: TGTGCCAGCAAGAGGGTGGGCACTGAAGCTTTCTTT.

The V and J genes are TRBV5-1 and TRBJ1-4, with TRBD1 matching over 7 bases. V was clipped by 4 bases and J by 5 bases; unmatched bases: 8. CDR3 length equals 15 residues. Looked up from germline, CDR1 is SGHRS and CDR2 is YFSETQ. In DNA, the CDR3 is TGCGCCAGCAGCCTCAGAGGGGGCGGGAATGAAAAACTGTTTTTT. Encoded protein: CASSLRGGGNEKLFF.

This clone occurred a few times. The rearrangement uses TRBV5-4 and TRBJ1-2; 11 nucleotides match TRBD1. Germline V gives CDR1 SGHNT, CDR2 YYREEE (reference sequence). The trim removed 3 bases at V and 4 bases at J, leaving 17 bases unmatched. This CDR3 comprises 19 residues. The CDR3 DNA reads TGTGCCAGCAGCTCGCTGGAAGGGACAGGGGGTCTTCATGGCTATGGCTACACCTTC. This codes for CASSSLEGTGGLHGYGYTF.

This clone was recorded a few times. This chain connects TRBV5-1 to TRBJ2-5; TRBD1 might be the D (6 bases). Germline V gene lookup returns CDR1 SGHRS and CDR2 YFSETQ. With 4 bases removed from V and 1 base from J, the gap between germline ends came to 11 bases. The CDR3 extends over 14 amino acids. Here the CDR3 DNA reads TGCGCCAGCAGCCGCGGACAGTTCCAAGAGACCCAGTACTTC. This sequence encodes CASSRGQFQETQYF.

The rearrangement joins TRBV5-1 to TRBJ2-3, with TRBD1 matching over 8 bases. Germline V gene sequence: CDR1 SGHRS, CDR2 YFSETQ. Trimming at V came to 2 bases and at J to 6 bases, leaving 5 bases not matched to a gene. The CDR3 is made up of 14 amino acids. The CDR3 region is CASSFRAGGDTQYF. The CDR3 DNA follows: TGCGCCAGCAGCTTCCGGGCAGGGGGCGATACGCAGTATTTT. The complete variable domain, with remaining parts taken from reference TRBV5-1 and TRBJ2-3, reads KAGVTQTPRYLIKTRGQQVTLSCSPISGHRSVSWYQQTPGQGLQFLFEYFSETQRNKGNFPGRFSGRQFSNSRSEMNVSTLELGDSALYLCASSFRAGGDTQYFGPGTRLTVL.